The 32 T cell receptor beta chains below come from one sample, sequenced in a study of control samples from healthy donors and cancer patients. Data came from immunoSEQ multiplex PCR; TCRdb stores just in-frame clones and leaves some out. The repertoire includes around 50,000 clones, more than 70% of them detected once, and 1.6% sits in the top ten. The sample was PBMCs. The receptor set was obtained from a man aged 40-55 years with colorectal cancer.

The V call is TRBV7-9, the J call TRBJ2-5; maybe TRBD2 (6 bases). The CDR3 length is 11 residues. The V end lost 5 bases, the J end lost 9 bases, and 10 bases lay between the germline ends. Germline V lookup: CDR1 SEHNR, CDR2 FQNEAQ (reference sequence). The CDR3 loop is CASSTPGAQYF. CDR3 DNA sequence: TGTGCCAGCAGCACACCGGGGGCCCAGTACTTC.

This chain uses TRBV6-1 with TRBJ2-7; D is perhaps TRBD1 (5 bases). The CDR3 runs to 14 residues. Looked up from germline, CDR1 is MNHNS and CDR2 is SASEGT. Trimming pared 3 bases from V and 3 bases from J, leaving 12 bases between. This CDR3 reads CASSDSGRFYEQYF. CDR3 nucleotide sequence: TGTGCCAGCAGTGATTCAGGGCGTTTCTACGAGCAGTACTTC.

This clone occurred once. The V call is TRBV5-1, the J call TRBJ2-1; 7 positions agree with TRBD2. V lost 0 bases and J lost 2; bases outside the gene matches: 2. This CDR3 has 15 amino acids. The germline gives CDR1 SGHRS, CDR2 YFSETQ. CDR3: CASSLGGRTYNEQFF. CDR3 DNA sequence: TGCGCCAGCAGCTTGGGCGGGAGAACCTACAATGAGCAGTTCTTC.

V and J are TRBV27 and TRBJ2-3; D perhaps matches TRBD1 (6 bases). The CDR3 consists of 15 residues. The V end was cut by 5 bases, the J end by 2 bases, with 14 bases between. Germline lookup yields CDR1 MNHEY and CDR2 SMNVEV (reference sequence). The CDR3 DNA sequence: TGTGCCAGCAGTCCCTTGGACAGACTCACAGATACGCAGTATTTT. Its protein is CASSPLDRLTDTQYF.

V gene TRBV6-6 combines with J gene TRBJ1-5, with D possibly being TRBD1 (6 bases). This CDR3 region has 16 residues. Trimming removed 0 bases from V and 2 bases from J, with 11 bases in between. In germline, CDR1 is MNHNY, CDR2 SVGAGI (reference sequence). The DNA for the CDR3 is TGTGCCAGCAGTTACTCCCGGGGGCTTGGCAATCAGCCCCAGCATTTT. As protein: CASSYSRGLGNQPQHF.

The chain joins TRBV11-3 to TRBJ1-2, with 7 bases that match TRBD1. CDR1 SGHNT and CDR2 YENEEA come from the germline V gene. The CDR3 runs 13 residues. V was clipped by 0 bases and J by 8 bases; unmatched bases: 3. Here the CDR3 DNA reads TGTGCCAGCAGCTTAGAAGGGGGCGGAGGCTACACCTTC. This codes for CASSLEGGGGYTF. Looking up the rest from reference TRBV11-3 and TRBJ1-2 gives the full variable domain: EAGVVQSPRYKIIEKKQPVAFWCNPISGHNTLYWYLQNLGQGPELLIRYENEEAVDDSQLPKDRFSAERLKGVDSTLKIQPAELGDSAVYLCASSLEGGGGYTFGSGTRLTVV.

This chain connects TRBV7-8 to TRBJ2-3, with 14 bases matching TRBD2. The CDR3 runs 19 residues. Germline values: CDR1 SGHVS, CDR2 FQNEAQ. The junction had 7 bases not matched to a gene; V was cut back by 1 base and J by 1 base. As DNA, the CDR3 is TGTGCCAGCAGCTTAGAGGGGGGACTAGCGGGAGCGGGCACAGATACGCAGTATTTT. Its protein is CASSLEGGLAGAGTDTQYF.

The CDR3 DNA follows: TGTGCCAGCAGTACTACAGGGAAATCTGGGGCCAACGTCCTGACTTTC. Amino acid sequence: CASSTTGKSGANVLTF. The V call is TRBV2, the J call TRBJ2-6, with D maybe TRBD1 (6 bases). Trimming cost V 5 bases and J 1 base, with 12 bases left between them. CDR3 length: 16 residues. Germline assignment: CDR1 SNHLY and CDR2 FYNNEI.

The chain is built from TRBV5-6 and TRBJ2-7; D is perhaps TRBD1 (6 bases). CDR1 SGHDT and CDR2 YYEEEE come from the germline V gene. The CDR3 length is 14 residues. Trimming stripped 4 bases from V and 3 bases from J, with 14 bases between. CDR3 DNA sequence: TGTGCCAGCAGCCGGCCTCGGGACAACTACGAGCAGTACTTC. This gives the protein CASSRPRDNYEQYF.

CDR3 sequence reads: CASSHRATGELFF. The CDR3 DNA reads TGTGCCAGCAGTCATAGGGCCACCGGGGAGCTGTTTTTT. This chain uses TRBV27 with TRBJ2-2; D uncertain. The germline V gene encodes CDR1 MNHEY and CDR2 SMNVEV (reference sequence). Trimming left V 5 bases short and J 4 bases short, with 8 bases between. The CDR3 is 13 residues long.

The chain joins TRBV19 to TRBJ1-5, with D tentatively TRBD1 (5 bases). Trimming removed 5 bases at V and 2 bases at J, with 13 bases between. The CDR3 loop spans 15 amino acids. Per germline, CDR1 LNHDA and CDR2 SQIVND (reference sequence). The DNA for the CDR3 is TGTGCCAGTAGTCTCCTGGGGGTGCGCAATCAGCCCCAGCATTTT. This encodes CASSLLGVRNQPQHF.

This clone has only a few counts. The chain links TRBV28 to TRBJ2-7, with 9 bases that match TRBD2. The CDR3 has 14 amino acids. V lost 2 bases and J lost 4; bases outside the gene matches: 3. Germline V CDR1 and CDR2: MDHEN, SYDVKM. CDR3 bases: TGTGCCAGCAGTTTACTAGCGGGGACTTACGAGCAGTACTTC. This encodes CASSLLAGTYEQYF.

The genes are TRBV2 and TRBJ2-3; the D is unclear. Germline loops: CDR1 SNHLY, CDR2 FYNNEI. The CDR3 consists of 14 residues. V was shortened by 4 bases and J by 5 bases, with 13 bases between the two germline ends. CDR3 in amino acids: CASSGLQLLDTQYF. The CDR3 coding sequence is TGTGCCAGCAGTGGTCTCCAGCTCCTAGATACGCAGTATTTT.

V and J are TRBV7-2 and TRBJ2-1; D remains unclear. CDR3 length equals 13 residues. CDR1 SGHTA and CDR2 FQGNSA come from the germline V gene. V was cut by 2 bases and J by 6 bases, with 8 bases left in between. CDR3 amino acids: CASSLQDGNEQFF. The CDR3 DNA reads TGTGCCAGCAGCTTACAGGACGGCAATGAGCAGTTCTTC.

The chain recombines TRBV10-3 with TRBJ2-5; maybe TRBD2 (5 bases). CDR1 and CDR2 from the germline V gene are ENHRY and SYGVKD. The CDR3 extends over 14 amino acids. V gave up 3 bases and J gave up 5 bases, with 13 bases separating them. In nucleotides, the CDR3 is TGTGCCATCAGTGACCCCGGAGAGCGGGAGACCCAGTACTTC. It encodes CAISDPGERETQYF.

The V call is TRBV4-1, the J call TRBJ1-5; the D gene is possibly TRBD1 (6 bases). Germline values: CDR1 MGHRA, CDR2 YSYEKL. This CDR3 comprises 17 residues. The ends were cut back, 2 bases at V and 0 bases at J, with 14 bases in the middle. The CDR3 reads CASSQSPGQYSNQPQHF. The CDR3 DNA follows: TGCGCCAGCAGCCAAAGTCCCGGACAGTATAGCAATCAGCCCCAGCATTTT.

The rearrangement uses TRBV6-5 and TRBJ2-7; D ambiguous. V lost 10 bases to trimming and J lost 6 bases, with 13 bases between them. This CDR3 spans 11 amino acids. Germline CDR1 and CDR2: MNHEY and SVGAGI. In nucleotides, the CDR3 is TGTGCCACCTCTCTTTATGGCGAGCAGTACTTC. Its protein is CATSLYGEQYF.

CDR3 sequence: CASHSSNYGYTF. In nucleotides, the CDR3 is TGTGCCAGTCATTCCTCCAACTATGGCTACACCTTC. This chain uses TRBV28 with TRBJ1-2; D not certain. The CDR3 consists of 12 residues. Germline CDR1 is MDHEN and CDR2 is SYDVKM. Trimming pared 9 bases from V and 2 bases from J, leaving 10 bases between.

The chain employs TRBV3-1 (or the pseudogene TRBV3-2) and TRBJ2-3; perhaps TRBD1 as D (6 bases). CDR1 and CDR2 from the germline V gene are LGHDT and YNNKEL (reference sequence). The V end lost 3 bases, the J end lost 2 bases, and 27 bases lay between the germline ends. This CDR3 is 20 amino acids long. The CDR3 DNA reads TGTGCCAGCAGCCAGGCCACCGAACCAACGGGACAAGTCCTCACAGATACGCAGTATTTT. Translation gives CASSQATEPTGQVLTDTQYF.

The rearrangement joins TRBV19 to TRBJ1-2, with D tentatively TRBD1 (6 bases). Trimming removed 8 bases from V and 5 bases from J, with 21 bases in between. Per the germline V gene, CDR1 is LNHDA and CDR2 is SQIVND (reference sequence). The CDR3 consists of 15 residues. The CDR3 bases are TGTGCCAGTCGGGTCAGGGGAGGGGAATTATATGGCTACACCTTC. This gives the protein CASRVRGGELYGYTF.

This sequence joins TRBV28 and TRBJ1-1, with 8 bases fitting TRBD1. The germline gives CDR1 MDHEN, CDR2 SYDVKM. The junction had 9 bases not matched to a gene; V was cut back by 5 bases and J by 1 base. CDR3 length: 16 amino acids. CDR3 sequence: CASSNRGFRGNTEAFF. DNA for the CDR3: TGTGCCAGCAGTAACAGGGGGTTTCGCGGGAACACTGAAGCTTTCTTT. The entire variable domain, with the rest obtained from reference TRBV28 and TRBJ1-1, is as follows: DVKVTQSSRYLVKRTGEKVFLECVQDMDHENMFWYRQDPGLGLRLIYFSYDVKMKEKGDIPEGYSVSREKKERFSLILESASTNQTSMYLCASSNRGFRGNTEAFFGQGTRLTVV.

This chain connects TRBV3-1 (or the pseudogene TRBV3-2) to TRBJ2-7; TRBD2 aligns across 10 bases. Per the germline V gene, CDR1 is LGHDT and CDR2 is YNNKEL (reference sequence). The CDR3 is made up of 15 amino acids. J gave up 2 bases and V 1 base, and 2 bases lay outside the gene matches. CDR3 protein: CASSQGTSGTYEQYF. In DNA form, the CDR3 reads TGTGCCAGCAGCCAAGGGACTAGCGGTACCTACGAGCAGTACTTC.

This chain joins TRBV14 and TRBJ1-2; D unclear. V was pared by 2 bases and J by 2 bases, with 9 bases between. The CDR3 consists of 14 residues. Per germline, CDR1 SGHDN and CDR2 FVKESK. The CDR3 protein is CASSQLGHNYGYTF. The CDR3 coding sequence is TGTGCCAGCAGCCAATTAGGTCACAACTATGGCTACACCTTC.

The CDR3: CASNPANSNQPQHF. In nucleotides, the CDR3 is TGTGCCAGTAACCCGGCGAATAGCAATCAGCCCCAGCATTTT. The J gene is TRBJ1-5, the V gene TRBV19; D unclear. CDR1 and CDR2 from the germline V gene are LNHDA and SQIVND (reference sequence). Trimming took 7 bases from V and 0 from J, leaving 10 bases between them. The CDR3 totals 14 residues.

This rearrangement joins TRBV27 to TRBJ2-1; no clear D. The CDR3 consists of 13 residues. In germline, CDR1 is MNHEY, CDR2 SMNVEV (reference sequence). V lost 4 bases and J 3 bases, leaving 7 bases between the germline ends. The CDR3 region has the DNA TGTGCCAGCAGTTCCTTAAGCTACAATGAGCAGTTCTTC. It translates to CASSSLSYNEQFF.

The rearrangement joins TRBV19 to TRBJ2-3; 7 bases are a match to TRBD2. This CDR3 has 17 residues. The ends lost 3 bases at V and 2 bases at J; junction bases unmatched: 11. From germline, CDR1 is LNHDA and CDR2 SQIVND (reference sequence). The CDR3: CASSIGYRRGFTDTQYF. As DNA, the CDR3 is TGTGCCAGTAGTATCGGCTATCGGCGGGGGTTCACAGATACGCAGTATTTT.

V usage is TRBV2 and J usage is TRBJ1-1; unclear D gene. There are 11 residues in the CDR3. The ends were cut back, 5 bases at V and 3 bases at J, with 4 bases in the middle. CDR1 and CDR2 from the germline V gene are SNHLY and FYNNEI. The DNA for the CDR3 is TGTGCCAGCAGTTATGACACTGAAGCTTTCTTT. This sequence encodes CASSYDTEAFF.

The CDR3 is CASSSGGSSYNEQFF. CDR3 coding DNA: TGTGCCAGCAGCTCAGGGGGGAGCTCCTACAATGAGCAGTTCTTC. This chain links TRBV11-2 with TRBJ2-1; TRBD1 might be the D (7 bases). The CDR3 spans 15 residues. Per the germline V gene, CDR1 is SGHAT and CDR2 is FQNNGV. Trimming took off 4 bases at V and 0 bases at J, with 10 bases between the two ends.

The V and J genes are TRBV7-9 and TRBJ2-1; the match to TRBD2 covers 11 bases. Trimming removed 2 bases from V and 7 bases from J; junction bases left unmatched: 13. CDR3 length equals 18 residues. CDR1 SEHNR and CDR2 FQNEAQ come from the germline V gene (reference sequence). Here the CDR3 DNA reads TGTGCCAGCAGCTTACCGTTCCGACTAGCGGGATTATTTAATGAGCAGTTCTTC. It translates to CASSLPFRLAGLFNEQFF.

This chain links TRBV6-6 with TRBJ2-7, with a possible D match to TRBD1 (6 bases). The V end lost 1 base, the J end lost 9 bases, and 10 bases lay between the germline ends. The CDR3 length is 12 residues. Germline CDR1 MNHNY, CDR2 SVGAGI (reference sequence). The CDR3: CASSYFPQGQYF. CDR3 sequence (DNA): TGTGCCAGCAGTTACTTCCCACAGGGGCAGTACTTC.

This sequence joins TRBV3-1 (or the pseudogene TRBV3-2) and TRBJ2-3, with D perhaps matching TRBD1 (6 bases). The germline gives CDR1 LGHDT, CDR2 YNNKEL (reference sequence). The CDR3 covers 13 residues. V was shortened by 4 bases and J by 5 bases, with 10 bases between the two germline ends. CDR3 nucleotides: TGTGCCAGCAGCCTCACAGGGCTAGATACGCAGTATTTT. Translation: CASSLTGLDTQYF.

This rearrangement joins TRBV25-1 to TRBJ2-1; TRBD2 matches at 12 bases. V lost 6 bases, J lost 8 bases, and 2 bases stayed unmatched. Germline V gene data show CDR1 as MGHDK and CDR2 as SYGVNS. There are 13 residues in the CDR3. The CDR3 bases are TGTGCCAGCAGACCTAGCGGGAGGGATGAGCAGTTCTTC. It encodes CASRPSGRDEQFF.